Listed below are T cell receptor beta chains from one sample, sequenced in a study of cytomegalovirus exposure and HLA in healthy donors. The protocol was immunoSEQ multiplex PCR, while the TCRdb copy is restricted to in-frame clones and leaves out a portion. The sample includes about 190,000 clones, just under 80% seen only once; the top ten take about 6%. The source material was PBMCs. The source of these receptors is a woman aged 25 to 45 in good health and CMV-seropositive. CDR3s include the opening cysteine and the closing phenylalanine or tryptophan. D genes are given only for firm matches. Only some rows state a clone size, as once, few, many or a class for expanded clones.

TRBV28	.	TRBJ2-5	.	TGTGCCAGCAGTTCCACCTATCAAGAGACCCAGTACTTC	CASSSTYQETQYF
TRBV2	.	TRBJ2-3	TRBD2	TGTGCCAGCTGGCTAGCGGCCACAGATACGCAGTATTTT	CASWLAATDTQYF
TRBV5-5	few	TRBJ1-1	.	TGTGCCAGCAGCTTCGCAGGCCGAAACACTGAAGCTTTCTTT	CASSFAGRNTEAFF
TRBV5-1	.	TRBJ2-7	TRBD1	TGCGCCAGCAGCTCTTACGGGACAGCCTACGAGCAGTACTTC	CASSSYGTAYEQYF
TRBV6-1	.	TRBJ2-1	.	TGTGCCAGCAGTGAGTTCCGGGGGAATGAGCAGTTCTTC	CASSEFRGNEQFF
TRBV27	.	TRBJ1-5	.	TGTGCCAGCAGTTTAGGAGAGGGAGGGCAGCCCCAGCATTTT	CASSLGEGGQPQHF
TRBV9	.	TRBJ1-2	.	TGTGCCAGCAGCGTAGACACGCTCACCTATGGCTACACCTTC	CASSVDTLTYGYTF
TRBV5-1	.	TRBJ1-1	.	TGCGCCAGCAGCCTGGTGAGGTCTCCGGAGAACACTGAAGCTTTCTTT	CASSLVRSPENTEAFF
TRBV7-9	.	TRBJ1-4	.	TGTGCCAGCAGCCTAGAAACAGCCTATAATGAAAAACTGTTTTTT	CASSLETAYNEKLFF
TRBV12-5	.	TRBJ1-1	TRBD1	TGTGCTAGTGTCCCTCCAGGGGGGACTGAAGCTTTCTTT	CASVPPGGTEAFF
TRBV4-1	.	TRBJ2-1	TRBD2	TGCGCCAGCAGCCATCCCACCCTAGCGGGGGGGGGTAATGAGCAGTTCTTC	CASSHPTLAGGGNEQFF
TRBV7-6	once	TRBJ2-7	TRBD1	TGTGCCAGCAGCTTTTCCGGGACAGGGGACTACGAGCAGTACTTC	CASSFSGTGDYEQYF
TRBV10-3	few	TRBJ1-1	.	TGTGCCATCAAAGAAGCGGCTGAAGCTTTCTTT	CAIKEAAEAFF
TRBV4-2	once	TRBJ2-3	TRBD2	TGTGCCAGCAGCCAAGAATGGCTAGCGGGCGCAACCACAGATACGCAGTATTTT	CASSQEWLAGATTDTQYF
TRBV9	.	TRBJ1-6	TRBD1	TGTGCCAGCAGCGGGGGACAGGTCGGGTCCTATAATTCACCCCTCCACTTT	CASSGGQVGSYNSPLHF
TRBV9	.	TRBJ1-2	.	TGTGCCAGCACTAACAGGGTGGATGGCTACACCTTC	CASTNRVDGYTF
TRBV5-6	.	TRBJ1-1	.	TGTGCCAGCAGCTGGGCTCGACAGTTGAACACTGAAGCTTTCTTT	CASSWARQLNTEAFF
TRBV7-3	few	TRBJ2-2	.	TGTGCCAGCAGCTTAACGGGGGGGAACACCGGGGAGCTGTTTTTT	CASSLTGGNTGELFF
TRBV13	.	TRBJ1-2	TRBD1	TGTGCCAGGGGGGACAGGGGGTATGGCTACACCTTC	CARGDRGYGYTF
TRBV10-2	.	TRBJ1-2	TRBD1	TGCGCCAGCAGCCGACAGGGGGCAGCGGGCTACACCTTC	CASSRQGAAGYTF
TRBV11-3	.	TRBJ2-1	TRBD1	TGTGCCAGCAGCTTAGGTGGGACAGGGCATGAGCAGTTCTTC	CASSLGGTGHEQFF
TRBV6-5	.	TRBJ1-2	TRBD1	TGTGCCAGCAGTTACTATCCAGGGGGCGGGGATGGCTACACCTTC	CASSYYPGGGDGYTF
TRBV4-2	.	TRBJ2-3	.	TGTGCCAGCAGAGAACTTACAGTGGATACGCAGTATTTT	CASRELTVDTQYF
TRBV19	.	TRBJ1-4	.	TGTGCCAGTAGTAGCGGCCGGAGGGGAACTAATGAAAAACTGTTTTTT	CASSSGRRGTNEKLFF